A selection of T cell receptor beta chains follows, all from one sample in a study of beta chain features in type 1 diabetes. Profiled with immunoSEQ multiplex PCR; TCRdb holds only in-frame clones, not every one. The data show roughly 730,000 clones, roughly 13% seen once. The sequenced material came from naive CD4+ T cells from blood. These receptors all come from a man between 18 and 35 years old with type 1 diabetes. Each CDR3 is given with its conserved first and last residue. The D gene is left open where the match is weak. A clone size is listed for some rows: how often the clone was seen (once, few, many), or a class if it is expanded.

v_gene	d_gene	abundance	j_gene	CDR3aa	CDR3nt
TRBV9	TRBD1	few	TRBJ2-7	CASSVGFRTGSSYEQYF	TGTGCCAGCAGCGTAGGATTCCGGACAGGGAGCTCCTACGAGCAGTACTTC
TRBV10-3	NA	few	TRBJ1-3	CAISEFSSGNTIYF	TGTGCCATCAGTGAGTTCAGCTCTGGAAACACCATATATTTT
TRBV25-1	NA	NA	TRBJ1-4	CASTPDTLISTNEKLFF	TGTGCCAGCACCCCGGACACATTAATTTCAACTAATGAAAAACTGTTTTTT
TRBV29-1	NA	NA	TRBJ1-2	CSVRGRAGEYEGYTF	TGCAGCGTAAGGGGAAGGGCAGGCGAGTATGAGGGCTACACCTTC
TRBV2	TRBD2	NA	TRBJ2-7	CASSEEYSGGYYEQYF	TGTGCCAGCAGTGAAGAGTATAGCGGGGGGTACTACGAGCAGTACTTC
TRBV30	TRBD2	few	TRBJ2-7	CAWSPPGTSVYEQYF	TGTGCCTGGAGTCCCCCCGGGACTAGCGTTTACGAGCAGTACTTC
TRBV6-4	NA	NA	TRBJ2-3	CASSAFRDTDTQYF	TGTGCCAGCAGTGCCTTCCGGGACACAGATACGCAGTATTTT
TRBV15	TRBD1	NA	TRBJ1-5	CATSARQGHQPQHF	TGTGCCACCAGCGCCCGACAGGGACATCAGCCCCAGCATTTT
TRBV4-2	TRBD2	NA	TRBJ2-5	CASSPRLAGETQYF	TGTGCCAGCAGCCCAAGACTAGCGGGAGAGACCCAGTACTTC
TRBV2	NA	NA	TRBJ2-5	CASTLEYQETQYF	TGTGCCAGCACCCTAGAGTACCAAGAGACCCAGTACTTC
TRBV7-9	NA	NA	TRBJ2-1	CASSWRGGMEQFF	TGTGCCAGCAGCTGGCGGGGCGGGATGGAGCAGTTCTTC
TRBV9	NA	few	TRBJ2-7	CASSETGTVYYEQYF	TGTGCCAGCAGCGAAACCGGGACGGTCTACTACGAGCAGTACTTC
TRBV21-1	NA	NA	TRBJ2-1	CASSSGWGGSSYNEQFF	TGTGCCAGCAGCTCTGGCTGGGGGGGGAGCTCCTACAATGAGCAGTTCTTC
TRBV4-1	TRBD1	NA	TRBJ2-7	CASSLKDREHEQYF	TGCGCCAGCAGCCTTAAGGACAGGGAGCACGAGCAGTACTTC
TRBV6-5	NA	NA	TRBJ2-7	CASSYSASYSYEQYF	TGTGCCAGCAGTTACTCAGCCAGCTACTCCTACGAGCAGTACTTC
TRBV9	NA	NA	TRBJ2-1	CASSAPGVTSYNEQFF	TGTGCCAGCAGCGCCCCAGGAGTCACCTCCTACAATGAGCAGTTCTTC
TRBV2	TRBD1	few	TRBJ2-7	CASSGQGIGGGQYF	TGTGCCAGCAGTGGACAGGGAATCGGCGGAGGGCAGTACTTC
TRBV27	TRBD1	NA	TRBJ1-3	CASRQRTGGNTIYF	TGTGCCAGCAGACAAAGGACAGGAGGAAACACCATATATTTT
TRBV2	TRBD2	few	TRBJ2-3	CAAGVSTDTQYF	TGTGCAGCGGGGGTAAGCACAGATACGCAGTATTTT
TRBV2	NA	NA	TRBJ1-3	CASSAGTSSGNTIYF	TGTGCCAGCAGTGCCGGGACAAGCTCTGGAAACACCATATATTTT
TRBV9	TRBD2	NA	TRBJ2-3	CASSDRRGGATDTQYF	TGTGCCAGCAGCGATCGTCGCGGGGGGGCCACAGATACGCAGTATTTT
TRBV5-4	NA	few	TRBJ1-6	CASSVTGSQDSPLHF	TGTGCCAGCAGCGTAACAGGGAGTCAGGATTCACCCCTCCACTTT
TRBV2	TRBD1	few	TRBJ1-5	CASSRQGIRQPQHF	TGTGCCAGCAGTAGACAGGGGATACGTCAGCCCCAGCATTTT
TRBV18	NA	NA	TRBJ2-1	CASSPGSGSYNEQFF	TGTGCCAGCTCACCAGGAAGCGGGTCTTACAATGAGCAGTTCTTC
TRBV15	NA	NA	TRBJ1-2	CATSRDRVDGYTF	TGTGCCACCAGCAGAGATCGGGTTGATGGCTACACCTTC
TRBV5-6	NA	few	TRBJ2-3	CASSLTQYSTDTQYF	TGTGCCAGCAGCTTGACTCAGTACAGCACAGATACGCAGTATTTT
TRBV7-7	TRBD2	NA	TRBJ2-5	CASSLGLAERAETQYF	TGTGCCAGCAGCTTAGGGCTAGCGGAACGCGCAGAGACCCAGTACTTC
TRBV4-1	TRBD1	NA	TRBJ1-2	CASSQGQGNYYGYTF	TGCGCCAGCAGCCAAGGACAGGGAAATTACTATGGCTACACCTTC
TRBV6-5	TRBD2	NA	TRBJ2-3	CASSYGGLAGDTQYF	TGTGCCAGCAGTTACGGGGGACTAGCGGGGGATACGCAGTATTTT
TRBV25-1	TRBD1	few	TRBJ1-2	CASSRGTASYGYTF	TGTGCCAGCAGCCGCGGGACAGCCTCATATGGCTACACCTTC
TRBV5-4	NA	NA	TRBJ1-1	CASSTDGLNTEAFF	TGTGCCAGCAGCACGGACGGCCTGAACACTGAAGCTTTCTTT
TRBV25-1	NA	NA	TRBJ2-3	CASSLSTDTQYF	TGTGCCAGCAGCCTCAGCACAGATACGCAGTATTTT
TRBV7-9	NA	NA	TRBJ1-5	CASSLIGDQPQHF	TGTGCCAGCAGCTTAATCGGGGATCAGCCCCAGCATTTT
TRBV2	NA	NA	TRBJ1-1	CASSFWDTEAFF	TGTGCCAGCAGTTTCTGGGACACTGAAGCTTTCTTT
TRBV11-3	TRBD2	NA	TRBJ2-3	CASTRGGTDTQYF	TGTGCCAGCACTCGGGGGGGCACAGATACGCAGTATTTT
TRBV4-1	NA	NA	TRBJ1-2	CASSQVPGMSGYTF	TGCGCCAGCAGCCAAGTCCCAGGGATGAGTGGCTACACCTTC
TRBV15	TRBD2	NA	TRBJ2-7	CATSSAPRGDYEQYF	TGTGCCACCAGCAGTGCCCCCCGGGGGGACTACGAGCAGTACTTC
TRBV7-3	NA	few	TRBJ2-1	CASSLTGRPEGFF	TGTGCCAGCAGCTTAACGGGACGCCCTGAGGGTTTCTTC
TRBV10-3	TRBD1	NA	TRBJ1-4	CAISPRGDRADEKLFF	TGTGCCATCAGCCCCAGAGGGGACAGGGCCGACGAAAAACTGTTTTTT
TRBV5-4	NA	NA	TRBJ1-6	CASSWGASSYNSPLHF	TGTGCCAGCAGTTGGGGGGCTAGCTCCTATAATTCACCCCTCCACTTT
TRBV6-5	TRBD1	few	TRBJ1-1	CASRRQGGTEAFF	TGTGCCAGCAGGAGACAGGGAGGCACTGAAGCTTTCTTT
TRBV28	NA	NA	TRBJ2-2	CASSLWGANTGELFF	TGTGCCAGCAGTCTTTGGGGCGCGAACACCGGGGAGCTGTTTTTT
TRBV7-8	NA	NA	TRBJ1-2	CASSPPGYGYTF	TGTGCCAGCAGCCCTCCTGGCTATGGCTACACCTTC
TRBV30	NA	NA	TRBJ1-2	CAWSVLGGGYGYTF	TGTGCCTGGAGTGTACTTGGGGGCGGCTATGGCTACACCTTC
TRBV30	NA	many	TRBJ2-7	CAWSAGYEQYF	TGTGCCTGGAGTGCAGGCTACGAGCAGTACTTC
TRBV30	NA	few	TRBJ1-1	CAWGPQLNTEAFF	TGTGCCTGGGGACCTCAGCTGAACACTGAAGCTTTCTTT
TRBV30	NA	few	TRBJ2-5	CAWSDVSETQYF	TGTGCCTGGAGTGATGTTTCGGAGACCCAGTACTTC
TRBV2	NA	few	TRBJ1-2	CASSNPEADRPYGYTF	TGTGCCAGCAGTAACCCAGAGGCGGACAGACCTTATGGCTACACCTTC
TRBV7-9	NA	NA	TRBJ2-7	CASSPPTGSNYEQYF	TGTGCCAGCAGCCCACCCACAGGGTCGAACTACGAGCAGTACTTC
TRBV4-1	NA	few	TRBJ1-2	CASSDTSSNYGYTF	TGCGCCAGCAGCGACACTTCGTCTAACTATGGCTACACCTTC
TRBV28	TRBD1	few	TRBJ1-6	CASSSPGQGAYNSPLHF	TGTGCCAGCAGTTCACCCGGACAGGGGGCATATAATTCACCCCTCCACTTT
TRBV9	NA	NA	TRBJ2-5	CASSAHQETQYF	TGTGCCAGCAGCGCCCATCAAGAGACCCAGTACTTC
TRBV30	NA	NA	TRBJ2-7	CAGSGGRGNYEQYF	TGTGCCGGCTCGGGGGGCAGGGGGAACTACGAGCAGTACTTC
TRBV7-8	NA	NA	TRBJ2-5	CASSRGGERETQYF	TGTGCCAGCAGCCGCGGCGGGGAAAGAGAGACCCAGTACTTC
TRBV7-6	TRBD1	NA	TRBJ1-1	CASSSRTGQAYTEAFF	TGTGCCAGCAGCTCCCGCACCGGACAGGCCTACACTGAAGCTTTCTTT
TRBV9	TRBD2	NA	TRBJ2-3	CASSRGLAGSRDTQYF	TGTGCCAGCTCCCGAGGGTTAGCGGGGAGCCGGGATACGCAGTATTTT
TRBV7-9	TRBD1	NA	TRBJ1-1	CASSEFNRGMNTEAFF	TGTGCCAGCAGCGAATTCAACAGGGGAATGAACACTGAAGCTTTCTTT
TRBV18	NA	NA	TRBJ2-6	CASSPLPVTASGANVLTF	TGTGCCAGCTCACCACTTCCGGTGACGGCCTCTGGGGCCAACGTCCTGACTTTC
TRBV15	NA	few	TRBJ1-4	CATSSGQRTTNEKLFF	TGTGCCACCAGCAGCGGACAGCGCACAACTAATGAAAAACTGTTTTTT